Sequencing of this TCR beta chain was carried out in a study of T cell responses to AZD1222 COVID-19 vaccine. Turning to the study itself: Combined were second doses at about 4 or about 12 weeks. Study observations and caveats: Spike-specific TCR breadth and depth both grew after two AZD1222 doses. Baseline seropositivity occurred in only a handful of AZD1222 recipients. Reportedly, nearly half of unique spike TCRs recognized epitopes outside B.1.351/B.1.1.7 mutations.

Sequenced by immunoSEQ multiplex PCR; TCRdb stores in-frame clones only, minus some. The table shows roughly 120,000 clones, with about 86% occurring only once. A word on this clone: The antigen remains unidentified.

This clonotype was sampled from an adult in good health. The starting material was peripheral blood, obtained on day 0 of AZD1222 vaccination.

CDR3 in amino acids: CASSTDSPGNQPQHF. The CDR3 DNA reads TGTGCCAGTAGTACGGACAGTCCCGGCAATCAGCCCCAGCATTTT. The V call is TRBV19, the J call TRBJ1-5; TRBD1 might be the D (6 bases). The CDR3 loop spans 15 amino acids. Germline CDR1 LNHDA, CDR2 SQIVND (reference sequence). Trimming shortened V by 4 bases and J by 2 bases, and 12 bases separated the two germline ends.